This T cell receptor beta chain comes out of a study of T-cell memory formation after mild COVID-19. Across the whole study: For the most part, TCR clusters were specific to one donor.

Trimming removed 2 bases from V and 7 bases from J, with 8 bases in between. Germline-derived CDR1 and CDR2 are SGHTA and FQGNSA. The length of the CDR3 is 12 residues. TCRdb reprocessed the 5' RACE reads via MiXCR and lists one record per CDR3 protein. Counted here are approximately 500,000 distinct CDR3 sequences, about 23% occurring once; the ten biggest clones make up 9.5% to 15%. This rearrangement joins TRBV7-2 to TRBJ1-1, with D unresolved. Sequenced material: PBMCs or a T cell subset sorted from them (not recorded which). The TCR originated in an adult woman who had mild COVID-19 (a few samples of this study predate the infection). Cell type and time point are not known. DNA of the CDR3: TGTGCCAGCAGCTTATCCGTCGGTGAAGCTTTCTTT. Translation gives CASSLSVGEAFF.